These 20 T cell receptor beta chains originate from one sample sequenced in a study of shared clonotypes between healthy human individuals. Here immunoSEQ multiplex PCR was the method, and the copy in TCRdb shows in-frame clones only, minus some. The table has 850,000 to 1,100,000 clones, about 72% seen once; the top ten hold 0.89%. The specimen was memory CD4+ T cells from PBMCs. Regarding subset: CD45RA-negative fraction. These receptor sequences come from a man aged 18-30 years in good health. Some clones in this sample may be carry-over from other donors' samples.

The chain has TRBV30 and TRBJ1-5; D is uncertain. V was pared by 1 base and J by 1 base, with 5 bases between. CDR3 length: 13 amino acids. Looked up from germline, CDR1 is GTSNPN and CDR2 is SVGIG (reference sequence). The CDR3 is CAWSEYSNQPQHF. CDR3 nucleotide sequence: TGTGCCTGGAGTGAGTACAGCAATCAGCCCCAGCATTTT.

This clone was counted a few times. J is TRBJ1-6 and V is TRBV5-1; D may be TRBD1 (6 bases). Germline-derived CDR1 and CDR2 are SGHRS and YFSETQ. The CDR3 has 14 amino acids. V lost 1 base to trimming and J lost 9 bases, with 11 bases between them. CDR3 sequence reads: CASSLLTGSSPLHF. DNA of the CDR3: TGCGCCAGCAGCTTGCTCACAGGGAGTTCACCCCTCCACTTT. Looking up the rest from reference TRBV5-1 and TRBJ1-6 gives the full variable domain: KAGVTQTPRYLIKTRGQQVTLSCSPISGHRSVSWYQQTPGQGLQFLFEYFSETQRNKGNFPGRFSGRQFSNSRSEMNVSTLELGDSALYLCASSLLTGSSPLHFGNGTRLTVT.

CDR3 residues: CASSRNQGPAYEQYF. The CDR3 DNA reads TGCGCCAGCAGCAGAAACCAAGGCCCCGCGTACGAGCAGTACTTC. The chain employs TRBV5-1 and TRBJ2-7; unclear D gene. Trimming pared 4 bases from V and 4 bases from J, leaving 18 bases between. Germline lookup yields CDR1 SGHRS and CDR2 YFSETQ. The CDR3 covers 15 residues.

V gene TRBV11-2 combines with J gene TRBJ2-2, with D perhaps TRBD1 (6 bases). CDR1 and CDR2 from the germline V gene are SGHAT and FQNNGV. The V end was cut by 5 bases, the J end by 7 bases, with 17 bases between. The CDR3 length is 15 residues. CDR3 sequence: CASSPDRYRDGELFF. CDR3 bases: TGTGCCAGCAGCCCAGATCGCTACAGGGACGGGGAGCTGTTTTTT.

This clone was picked up many times. This rearrangement joins TRBV20-1 to TRBJ1-2; 11 nucleotides agree with TRBD1. The length of the CDR3 is 10 residues. Germline values: CDR1 DFQATT, CDR2 SNEGSKA (reference sequence). Trimming cost V 7 bases and J 8 bases; bases outside gene matches: 0. The CDR3 region has the DNA TGCAGTGGGGACAGGGGGGGCTACACCTTC. It is translated as CSGDRGGYTF.

The chain combines TRBV10-1 with TRBJ2-1, with 7 bases that match TRBD2. The CDR3 runs to 14 residues. Germline V gene sequence: CDR1 WNHNN, CDR2 SYGVQD (reference sequence). V shed 0 bases, J shed 12 bases, and the junction held 8 bases outside the gene matches. CDR3 in DNA: TGCGCCAGCAGTGAGTCTGGGAGGGAGTGGTCGCAGTTCTTC. It translates to CASSESGREWSQFF.

This clone was seen ten or more times. This sample includes further DNA sequences coding for the same CDR3. The chain has TRBV7-9 and TRBJ1-1, with D tentatively TRBD1 (5 bases). CDR1 and CDR2 from the germline V gene are SEHNR and FQNEAQ (reference sequence). This CDR3 is 14 amino acids long. The V and J ends lost 5 bases and 2 bases respectively, with 12 bases between them. CDR3 DNA: TGTGCCAGCAGCCCCCGACAGAGAAACACTGAAGCTTTCTTT. Translation: CASSPRQRNTEAFF.

V gene TRBV5-4 combines with J gene TRBJ2-3; D is perhaps TRBD1 (6 bases). The V and J ends lost 3 bases and 4 bases respectively, with 12 bases between them. The V gene's germline CDR1 is SGHNT and CDR2 YYREEE (reference sequence). This CDR3 has 14 amino acids. The CDR3 coding sequence is TGTGCCAGCAGCTCCCGGACAGAAGCAGATACGCAGTATTTT. Translating gives CASSSRTEADTQYF.

This CDR3 reads CASSPKVFNEKLFF. CDR3 nucleotide sequence: TGTGCCAGCTCACCGAAAGTCTTTAATGAAAAACTGTTTTTT. The J gene is TRBJ1-4, the V gene TRBV18; D unresolved. The CDR3 runs to 14 residues. Trimming left V 3 bases short and J 4 bases short, with 9 bases between. CDR1 and CDR2 from the germline V gene are KGHSH and LQKENI. Variable domain in full (rest from reference TRBV18 and TRBJ1-4): NAGVMQNPRHLVRRRGQEARLRCSPMKGHSHVYWYRQLPEEGLKFMVYLQKENIIDESGMPKERFSAEFPKEGPSILRIQQVVRGDSAAYFCASSPKVFNEKLFFGSGTQLSVL.

The chain uses TRBV28 and TRBJ1-2, with D hard to call. The CDR3 length is 11 residues. Germline V CDR1 and CDR2: MDHEN, SYDVKM. V gave up 11 bases and J gave up 3 bases, with 10 bases separating them. CDR3 in DNA: TGTGCCGCCGAGAGATACTATGGCTACACCTTC. The encoded protein is CAAERYYGYTF.

Only one count was recorded for this clone. V gene TRBV29-1 combines with J gene TRBJ2-5; 7 nucleotides align to TRBD1. This CDR3 region has 13 residues. From germline, CDR1 is SQVTM and CDR2 ANQGSEA. Trimming took 5 bases from V and 5 from J; bases not matched to a gene: 8. Here the CDR3 reads CSVRRQGRETQYF. CDR3 in DNA: TGCAGCGTTCGCCGACAGGGACGGGAGACCCAGTACTTC.

The chain joins TRBV27 to TRBJ2-7, with D hard to call. V gave up 5 bases and J gave up 7 bases, with 9 bases separating them. The CDR3 covers 11 residues. Germline CDR1 MNHEY, CDR2 SMNVEV (reference sequence). CDR3 residues: CASSRLGEQYF. The CDR3 DNA follows: TGTGCCAGCAGTCGCCTCGGGGAGCAGTACTTC.

A note on this clone: The junction departs from germline at one end; a sequencing error may be responsible. The rearrangement joins TRBV2 to TRBJ2-7; 8 bases are a match to TRBD1. This CDR3 contains 12 residues. Germline V gene data show CDR1 as SNHLY and CDR2 as FYNNEI. The CDR3 coding sequence is TGTGCCAGCAGCTACCTCCGGGACAGGACTCTGTTC. It translates to CASSYLRDRTLF.

Here the CDR3 reads CAWTHGPNTDTQYF. The CDR3 DNA reads as TGTGCCTGGACACACGGGCCTAACACAGATACGCAGTATTTT. This chain links TRBV30 with TRBJ2-3; D is undetermined. Deletions cut 4 bases from V and 2 bases from J, with 13 bases between. CDR3 length equals 14 residues. Germline CDR1 is GTSNPN and CDR2 is SVGIG (reference sequence).

The chain is built from TRBV7-9 and TRBJ1-2; TRBD1 agrees at 7 bases. J lost 4 bases, V lost 5 bases, and 7 bases had no gene match. In germline, CDR1 is SEHNR, CDR2 FQNEAQ (reference sequence). The CDR3 runs 14 residues. The CDR3: CASSPRGQTYGYTF. In DNA, the CDR3 is TGTGCCAGCAGCCCACGGGGACAGACCTATGGCTACACCTTC.

The chain is built from TRBV5-4 and TRBJ2-1; D is possibly TRBD2 (6 bases). Germline assignment: CDR1 SGHNT and CDR2 YYREEE (reference sequence). V lost 3 bases to trimming and J lost 9 bases, with 13 bases between them. The CDR3 has 13 amino acids. The CDR3 DNA reads TGTGCCAGCAGCTACGGGGGAGTGGGTGAGCAGTTCTTC. This gives the protein CASSYGGVGEQFF.

The J gene is TRBJ2-3, the V gene TRBV5-1, with 12 nucleotides matching TRBD2. The junction had 3 bases not matched to a gene; V was cut back by 3 bases and J by 4 bases. This CDR3 spans 15 amino acids. Germline V gene lookup returns CDR1 SGHRS and CDR2 YFSETQ. CDR3 coding DNA: TGCGCCAGCAGCTCTAGCGGGAGGGGTGCAGATACGCAGTATTTT. It specifies CASSSSGRGADTQYF.

The rearrangement joins TRBV6-5 to TRBJ2-7; no reliable D call. Looked up from germline, CDR1 is MNHEY and CDR2 is SVGAGI. The CDR3 has 13 residues. The V gene lost 7 bases and the J gene lost 0 bases, with 10 bases spanning the gap. DNA of the CDR3: TGTGCCAGCACACAGCCAAGCTCCTACGAGCAGTACTTC. It codes for CASTQPSSYEQYF.

The chain employs TRBV28 and TRBJ2-5; 7 bases are shared with TRBD2. CDR3 length: 15 amino acids. The germline V gene has CDR1 MDHEN and CDR2 SYDVKM. Germline trimming cut 3 bases from V and 4 bases from J; bases unmatched to any gene: 8. CDR3 residues: CASSFQRPGGETQYF. The DNA of the CDR3 is TGTGCCAGCAGTTTCCAGCGCCCGGGGGGAGAGACCCAGTACTTC.

V is TRBV28 and J is TRBJ2-1, with no clear D. The CDR3 covers 14 residues. V shed 2 bases and J shed 9 bases, with 14 bases lying between them. In germline, CDR1 is MDHEN, CDR2 SYDVKM. Here the CDR3 DNA reads TGTGCCAGCAGTTTAGGACGGGTCCGGAGTGAGCAGTTCTTC. It translates to CASSLGRVRSEQFF.